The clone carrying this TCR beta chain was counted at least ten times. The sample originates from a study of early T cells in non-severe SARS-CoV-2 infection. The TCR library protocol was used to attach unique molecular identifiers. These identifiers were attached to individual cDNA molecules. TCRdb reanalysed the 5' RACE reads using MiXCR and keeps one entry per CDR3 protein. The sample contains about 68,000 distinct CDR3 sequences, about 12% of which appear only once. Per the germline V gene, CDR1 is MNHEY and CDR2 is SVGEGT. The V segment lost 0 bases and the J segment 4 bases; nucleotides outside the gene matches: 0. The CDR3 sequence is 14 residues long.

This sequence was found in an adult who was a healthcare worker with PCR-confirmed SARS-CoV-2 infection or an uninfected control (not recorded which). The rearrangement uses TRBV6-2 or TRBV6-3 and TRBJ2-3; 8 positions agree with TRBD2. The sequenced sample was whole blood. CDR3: CASSYSTSADTQYF. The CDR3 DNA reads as TGTGCCAGCAGTTACTCGACTAGCGCAGATACGCAGTATTTT.